Below are 14 T cell receptor beta chains sequenced from a single sample in a study of response to subunit inactivated influenza vaccine. MiXCR, run by TCRdb on the RT-PCR reads, gives a single entry per CDR3 protein. The sample consists of around 600,000 distinct CDR3 sequences, 11% of them appearing once. These data also featured in a second study, about T cells expressing NK-cell markers. According to that study: UMIs accompanied the 5'RACE template switching by which TCR beta cDNA was made.

The specimen was PBMCs from blood, collected on the day of vaccination. The receptors originated from a man aged 45-65 years who received an inactivated influenza vaccine.

The chain joins TRBV12-3 or TRBV12-4 to TRBJ1-1; maybe TRBD1 (6 bases). Trimming removed 6 bases from V and 4 bases from J, with 12 bases in between. The CDR3 consists of 13 residues. The CDR3 DNA follows: TGTGCCAGCAGCCCGGGGACATCCACTGAAGCTTTCTTT. This translates into CASSPGTSTEAFF.

This clonotype has just a few counts. The chain employs TRBV20-1 and TRBJ2-2; no definite D call. With 4 bases removed from V and 1 base from J, the gap between germline ends came to 13 bases. The CDR3 contains 15 residues. The germline CDR1 and CDR2 sequences are DFQATT and SNEGSKA (reference sequence). This CDR3 reads CSAKVRKRNTGELFF. DNA for the CDR3: TGCAGTGCTAAAGTTAGGAAGCGGAACACCGGGGAGCTGTTTTTT.

The chain links TRBV12-2 to TRBJ2-7; the D call TRBD2 from the table was never checked on the DNA. TRBV12-2 is assigned pseudogene status. This CDR3 spans 19 amino acids. CDR3 sequence (DNA): TGTGCAAGTCGCCCGCGCAGGGTGATCCTAGCGGGAGAGGCCTACGAGCAGTACTTC. Translating gives CASRPRRVILAGEAYEQYF.

CDR3 DNA: TGCAGTGCTAGAGGGTTGACGGGTCACATAAACATTCAGTACTTC. Translating gives CSARGLTGHINIQYF. The chain has TRBV20-1 and TRBJ2-4; D uncertain. Trimming took off 1 base at V and 6 bases at J, with 16 bases between the two ends. CDR3 length equals 15 residues. Germline values: CDR1 DFQATT, CDR2 SNEGSKA (reference sequence).

This clonotype has more than one count but fewer than ten. The chain carries TRBV12-3 or TRBV12-4 and TRBJ2-4; D assignment may be TRBD1 or TRBD2 (5 bases each). The CDR3 length is 15 residues. Trimming stripped 4 bases from V and 2 bases from J, with 12 bases between. As DNA, the CDR3 is TGTGCCAGCAGTTCAACCGGGGCCTCCAAAAACATTCAGTACTTC. Translated, it gives CASSSTGASKNIQYF.

The chain links TRBV20-1 to TRBJ2-5; D is ambiguous. Germline loops: CDR1 DFQATT, CDR2 SNEGSKA (reference sequence). V lost 5 bases and J lost 4, with 14 bases in between. The CDR3 runs to 13 residues. CDR3 nucleotides: TGCAGTGCTGAACCCCCGGAGAGAGAGACCCAGTACTTC. Its protein product is CSAEPPERETQYF.

This clonotype was seen at least ten times. This chain connects TRBV2 to TRBJ1-5, with D unclear. CDR3 size: 16 residues. Between the trimmed V and J ends, which lost 3 bases and 4 bases, there was a span of 16 bases. The germline gives CDR1 SNHLY, CDR2 FYNNEI. The CDR3 loop reads CASSDEMWMRNQPQHF. CDR3 coding DNA: TGTGCCAGCAGTGATGAGATGTGGATGCGGAATCAGCCCCAGCATTTT.

The table lists this clonotype with many counts. The rearrangement joins TRBV5-5 to TRBJ2-1; 7 bases line up with TRBD1. V was clipped by 0 bases and J by 15 bases; unmatched bases: 9. The germline gives CDR1 SGHKS, CDR2 YYEKEE (reference sequence). The CDR3 has 13 residues. The chain's CDR3 is CASSLDSDRFPFF. The CDR3 nucleotides are TGTGCCAGCAGCTTGGATTCGGACAGGTTCCCGTTCTTC.

This clonotype was seen a handful of times. The rearrangement joins TRBV29-1 to TRBJ2-7; D tentatively reads TRBD1 or TRBD2 (6 bases each). Germline V CDR1 and CDR2: SQVTM, ANQGSEA. The V and J ends lost 6 bases and 5 bases respectively, with 14 bases between them. CDR3 length: 12 residues. The CDR3 sequence is CSVGGSGNEQYF. CDR3 nucleotides: TGCAGCGTAGGGGGGTCGGGCAACGAGCAGTACTTC.

This clonotype has at least ten counts. The chain links TRBV12-3 or TRBV12-4 to TRBJ1-1; no definite D call. Trimming removed 7 bases from V and 2 bases from J, with 14 bases in between. CDR3 size: 14 residues. CDR3 sequence (DNA): TGTGCCAGCACCCCTCGGGAGACAAACACTGAAGCTTTCTTT. Residues: CASTPRETNTEAFF.

This clonotype was found a few times. The rearrangement links TRBV30 to TRBJ1-1; D unclear. Trimming cost V 0 bases and J 5 bases, with 13 bases left between them. CDR1 GTSNPN and CDR2 SVGIG come from the germline V gene (reference sequence). This CDR3 comprises 14 residues. CDR3: CAWSVRSWGTEAFF. CDR3 coding DNA: TGTGCCTGGAGTGTACGCTCTTGGGGTACTGAAGCTTTCTTT.

The CDR3 region is CAWKVGGPYNEQFF. The CDR3 DNA is TGTGCCTGGAAGGTCGGGGGGCCCTACAATGAGCAGTTCTTC. The chain couples TRBV30 to TRBJ2-1; D might be TRBD2 (7 bases). Germline V gene data show CDR1 as GTSNPN and CDR2 as SVGIG (reference sequence). This CDR3 is 14 amino acids long. V lost 4 bases and J 2 bases, leaving 12 bases between the germline ends.

This chain joins TRBV11-2 and TRBJ2-2; TRBD1 matches at 7 bases. The CDR3 has 19 amino acids. Germline V lookup: CDR1 SGHAT, CDR2 FQNNGV. With V trimmed by 2 bases and J by 0 bases, 12 bases remained unmatched. DNA for the CDR3: TGTGCCAGCAGCTTACTTTGGGACAGACCTTTCCCGAACACCGGGGAGCTGTTTTTT. Translation: CASSLLWDRPFPNTGELFF.

This clonotype showed up just a few times. J is TRBJ1-3 and V is TRBV5-5; D ambiguous. The CDR3 length is 16 residues. Germline CDR1 and CDR2: SGHKS and YYEKEE (reference sequence). Trimming stripped 6 bases from V and 0 bases from J, with 16 bases between. The CDR3 protein is CASTYLGPSSGNTIYF. In DNA, the CDR3 is TGTGCCAGCACGTACCTAGGACCGTCCTCTGGAAACACCATATATTTT.